This T cell receptor beta chain is from a study of cytomegalovirus exposure and HLA in healthy donors. General study points: Looking again later, the authors saw that most CMV-associated TCR beta chains seemed HLA-restricted.

Worth noting for this clone: No antigen is known for it.

The trim removed 2 bases at V and 5 bases at J, leaving 4 bases unmatched. Germline V CDR1 and CDR2: SEHNR, FQNEAQ (reference sequence). The CDR3 totals 15 residues. Primers included in the PCR were 60 Vbeta and 13 Jbeta primers. Sequenced by immunoSEQ multiplex PCR; TCRdb stores in-frame clones only, minus some. The table shows approximately 98,000 clones, with about 74% occurring only once. The sequencing sample was made of PBMCs. This sequence originates from a male donor in good health and CMV-seronegative. The rearrangement joins TRBV7-9 to TRBJ1-4, with 8 bases lining up with TRBD1. The CDR3 reads CASSLMAGGNEKLFF. CDR3 DNA sequence: TGTGCCAGCAGCTTAATGGCAGGGGGCAATGAAAAACTGTTTTTT.